This passage covers 7 T cell receptor beta chains from one sample sequenced in a study of T cell repertoires in aging, cancer and after chemotherapy. TRB rearrangements spanning V, D and J were amplified using mixed TRB-A/B primers. TCRdb re-analysed the multiplex PCR reads in MiXCR, keeping a single row per CDR3 protein. The table has roughly 1,700 distinct CDR3 sequences, roughly a third seen once. TCR beta rearrangements were amplified from peripheral blood genomic DNA. The sequenced sample consisted of blood. The receptors derive from a human donor with a solid tumor.

The chain has TRBV6-6 and TRBJ2-5; 7 nucleotides line up with TRBD2. The end of the DNA fits TRBJ2-7 better, so the J call may be wrong. Germline V CDR1 and CDR2: MNHNY, SVGAGI (reference sequence). The CDR3 spans 15 residues. The CDR3 DNA reads as TGTGCCAGCAGCTCCTCCGGGACTAAAACCTACGAGCAGTACTTC. Encoded protein: CASSSSGTKTYEQYF.

This clonotype was recorded a few times. The chain has TRBV29-1 and TRBJ2-7, with D tentatively TRBD1 (6 bases). Germline-derived CDR1 and CDR2 are SQVTM and ANQGSEA. The V end was cut by 6 bases, the J end by 2 bases, with 11 bases between. The CDR3 has 12 residues. CDR3 residues: CSVAGQTYEQYF. The DNA for the CDR3 is TGCAGCGTCGCTGGACAGACCTACGAGCAGTACTTC.

The chain recombines TRBV20-1 with TRBJ1-5; D uncertain. The V end was cut by 0 bases, the J end by 2 bases, with 8 bases between. CDR1 and CDR2 (germline): DFQATT, SNEGSKA (reference sequence). This CDR3 spans 14 amino acids. This CDR3 reads CSARDRGGNQPQHF. CDR3 coding DNA: TGCAGTGCTAGAGACCGGGGTGGCAATCAGCCCCAGCATTTT.

This clonotype turned up a few times. The chain carries TRBV20-1 and TRBJ2-1, with D perhaps TRBD1 (5 bases). The CDR3 runs to 12 residues. Germline V CDR1 and CDR2: DFQATT, SNEGSKA (reference sequence). Trimming removed 3 bases from V and 12 bases from J, with 15 bases in between. For the CDR3, the DNA is TGCAGTGCTAGGTTGGGGCCCTATGGGCAGTTCTTC. This gives the protein CSARLGPYGQFF.

The table lists this clonotype with a few counts. The chain joins TRBV6-5 to TRBJ1-3; D may be TRBD1 (6 bases). With 6 bases removed from V and 0 bases from J, the gap between germline ends came to 15 bases. This CDR3 is 16 amino acids long. CDR1 MNHEY and CDR2 SVGAGI come from the germline V gene. The CDR3 DNA reads as TGTGCCAGCAGATTAGGACAGTCTCTCTCTGGAAACACCATATATTTT. This translates into CASRLGQSLSGNTIYF.

V is TRBV6-1 and J is TRBJ1-5; unclear D gene. The CDR3 consists of 15 residues. The germline V gene has CDR1 MNHNS and CDR2 SASEGT. The V gene lost 6 bases and the J gene lost 4 bases, with 16 bases spanning the gap. CDR3 nucleotide sequence: TGTGCCAGCAGATCGAACTGGGAGCTAAATCAGCCCCAGCATTTT. This encodes CASRSNWELNQPQHF.

This clonotype was seen a handful of times. V is TRBV27 and J is TRBJ1-2, with D unresolved. The CDR3 extends over 16 amino acids. Germline CDR1 and CDR2: MNHEY and SMNVEV (reference sequence). V was trimmed by 3 bases and J by 4 bases, leaving 18 bases between them. As DNA, the CDR3 is TGTGCCAGCAGTTTGGTCCCGGCCATCCCGGGCTATGGCTACACCTTC. It specifies CASSLVPAIPGYGYTF.